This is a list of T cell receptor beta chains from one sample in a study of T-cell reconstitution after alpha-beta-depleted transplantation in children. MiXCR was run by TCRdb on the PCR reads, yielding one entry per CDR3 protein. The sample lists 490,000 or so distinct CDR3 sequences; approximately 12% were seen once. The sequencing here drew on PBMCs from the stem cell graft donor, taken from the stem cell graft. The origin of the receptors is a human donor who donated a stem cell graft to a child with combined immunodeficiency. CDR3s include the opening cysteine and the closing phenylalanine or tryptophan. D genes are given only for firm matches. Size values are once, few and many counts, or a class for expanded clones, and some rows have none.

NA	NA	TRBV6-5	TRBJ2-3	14	CASSYDPNTDTQYF	TGTGCCAGCAGTTATGATCCTAACACAGATACGCAGTATTTT
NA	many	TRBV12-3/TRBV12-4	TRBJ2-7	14	CASSFGLELYEQYF	TGTGCCAGCAGTTTTGGCCTAGAGCTATACGAGCAGTACTTC
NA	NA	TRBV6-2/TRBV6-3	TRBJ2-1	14	CASSYDQTYNEQFF	TGTGCCAGCAGTTATGACCAGACCTACAATGAGCAGTTCTTC
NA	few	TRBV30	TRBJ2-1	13	CAWSVAHNNEQFF	TGTGCCTGGAGTGTAGCTCATAACAATGAGCAGTTCTTC
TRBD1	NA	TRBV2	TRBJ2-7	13	CASRLGTGVEQYF	TGTGCCAGCAGACTGGGGACAGGGGTCGAGCAGTACTTC
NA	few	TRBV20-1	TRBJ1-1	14	CSARDGQSNTEAFF	TGCAGTGCTAGAGATGGACAGTCGAACACTGAAGCTTTCTTT
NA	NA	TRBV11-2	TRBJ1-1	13	CASSFQRGTEAFF	TGTGCCAGCAGCTTTCAGAGGGGCACTGAAGCTTTCTTT
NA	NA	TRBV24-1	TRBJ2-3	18	CATSDSLPNRWRTDTQYF	TGTGCCACCAGTGACTCACTACCAAACAGGTGGCGCACAGATACGCAGTATTTT
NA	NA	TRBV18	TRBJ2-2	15	CASSSDRSLVGELFF	TGTGCCAGCTCATCGGACCGAAGTTTGGTCGGGGAGCTGTTTTTT
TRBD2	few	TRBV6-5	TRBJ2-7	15	CASSYASSGSYEQYF	TGTGCCAGCAGTTACGCGTCTAGCGGAAGCTACGAGCAGTACTTC
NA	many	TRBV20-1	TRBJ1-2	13	CSARDRREYGYTF	TGCAGTGCTAGAGATAGGAGGGAATATGGCTACACCTTC
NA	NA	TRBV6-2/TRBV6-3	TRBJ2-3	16	CASSYAGALNTDTQYF	TGTGCCAGCAGTTACGCGGGGGCCCTGAACACAGATACGCAGTATTTT
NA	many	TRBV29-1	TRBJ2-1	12	CSLYGTYNEQFF	TGCAGCCTGTACGGGACCTACAATGAGCAGTTCTTC
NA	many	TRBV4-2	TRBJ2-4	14	CASSQEGTKNIQYF	TGTGCCAGCAGCCAGGAGGGGACCAAAAACATTCAGTACTTC
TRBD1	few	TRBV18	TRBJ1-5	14	CASSGDRGLQPQHF	TGTGCCAGCTCAGGGGACAGGGGTCTTCAGCCCCAGCATTTT
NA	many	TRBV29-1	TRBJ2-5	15	CSLCLTGSPQETQYF	TGCAGCTTATGTCTGACGGGGAGTCCGCAAGAGACCCAGTACTTC
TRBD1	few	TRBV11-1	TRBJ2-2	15	CASSLGTGHTGELFF	TGTGCCAGCAGCTTAGGGACAGGGCACACCGGGGAGCTGTTTTTT
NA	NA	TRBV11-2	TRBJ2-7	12	CASSSMAVEQYF	TGTGCCAGCAGCTCAATGGCGGTAGAGCAGTACTTC
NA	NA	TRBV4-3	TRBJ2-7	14	CASSQAWAGYEQYF	TGCGCCAGCAGCCAAGCTTGGGCAGGGTACGAGCAGTACTTC
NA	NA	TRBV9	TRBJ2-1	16	CASSVDGGGFYNEQFF	TGTGCCAGCAGCGTAGACGGGGGCGGATTCTACAATGAGCAGTTCTTC
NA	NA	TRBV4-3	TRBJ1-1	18	CASSLTLGLGVGNTEAFF	TGCGCCAGCAGCCTCACACTAGGCTTGGGTGTTGGGAACACTGAAGCTTTCTTT
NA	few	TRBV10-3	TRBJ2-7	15	CAISDTRGSNYEQYF	TGTGCCATCAGTGACACCAGGGGATCCAACTACGAGCAGTACTTC
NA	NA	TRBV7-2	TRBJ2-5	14	CASSLESGLQTQYF	TGTGCCAGCAGCTTAGAGTCAGGGCTACAGACCCAGTACTTC
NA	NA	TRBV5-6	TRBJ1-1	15	CASSLAGSANTEAFF	TGTGCCAGCAGCTTGGCAGGGAGCGCGAACACTGAAGCTTTCTTT
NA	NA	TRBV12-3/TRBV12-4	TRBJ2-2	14	CASNQGGNTGELFF	TGTGCCAGCAACCAGGGTGGGAACACCGGGGAGCTGTTTTTT
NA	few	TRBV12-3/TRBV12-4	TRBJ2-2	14	CASKGDKNTGELFF	TGTGCCAGCAAGGGGGACAAGAACACCGGGGAGCTGTTTTTT
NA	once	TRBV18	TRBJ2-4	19	CASSPRFGGSSVAKNIQYF	TGTGCCAGCTCACCACGTTTTGGTGGGTCGTCTGTAGCCAAAAACATTCAGTACTTC
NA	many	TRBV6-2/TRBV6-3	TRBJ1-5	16	CASSYTRVRFHQPQHF	TGTGCCAGCAGTTACACGCGGGTTAGGTTTCATCAGCCCCAGCATTTT
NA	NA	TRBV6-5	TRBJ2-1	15	CASSYSGRVGNEEFF	TGTGCCAGCAGTTACTCGGGACGGGTAGGGAATGAGGAGTTCTTC
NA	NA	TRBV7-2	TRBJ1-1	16	CASSLDRWAGNTEAFF	TGTGCCAGCAGCTTAGATCGGTGGGCAGGGAACACTGAAGCTTTCTTT
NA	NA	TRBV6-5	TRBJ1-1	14	CASSYSPRNTEAFF	TGTGCCAGCAGTTACTCCCCAAGGAACACTGAAGCTTTCTTT
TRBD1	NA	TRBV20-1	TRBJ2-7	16	CSAPDRESFVSYEQYF	TGCAGTGCGCCGGACAGGGAGAGTTTTGTGTCCTACGAGCAGTACTTC
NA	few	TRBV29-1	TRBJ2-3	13	CSVGGRATDTQYF	TGCAGCGTTGGGGGCAGGGCCACAGATACGCAGTATTTT
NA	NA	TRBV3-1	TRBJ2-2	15	CASSQEDLSRRELFF	TGTGCCAGCAGCCAAGAGGACCTCTCGCGCCGGGAGCTGTTTTTT
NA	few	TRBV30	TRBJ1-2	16	CAWIGVTAEGHYGYTF	TGTGCCTGGATTGGGGTGACAGCTGAGGGACACTATGGCTACACCTTC
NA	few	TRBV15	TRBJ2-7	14	CATSRAPGLHEQYF	TGTGCCACCAGCAGAGCTCCAGGGTTACACGAGCAGTACTTC
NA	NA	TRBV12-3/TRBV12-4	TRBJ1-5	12	CASSLGRAAQHF	TGTGCCAGCAGTTTAGGCAGGGCCGCCCAGCATTTT
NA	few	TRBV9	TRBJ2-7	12	CASSVRGSEQYF	TGTGCCAGCAGCGTCCGGGGCTCCGAGCAGTACTTC
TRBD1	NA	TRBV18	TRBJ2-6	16	CASSLGDSSGANVLTF	TGTGCCAGCTCACTGGGGGACAGTTCTGGGGCCAACGTCCTGACTTTC
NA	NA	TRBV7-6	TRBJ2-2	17	CASSQTGRAISTGELFF	TGTGCCAGCAGTCAAACAGGCAGGGCGATTAGCACCGGGGAGCTGTTTTTT
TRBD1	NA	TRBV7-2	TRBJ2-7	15	CASSLAGQGIYEQYF	TGTGCCAGCAGCTTGGCGGGACAGGGTATATACGAGCAGTACTTC
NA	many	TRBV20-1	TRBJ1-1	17	CSARDLAGTGSNTEAFF	TGCAGTGCTAGAGATCTCGCCGGTACAGGATCGAACACTGAAGCTTTCTTT
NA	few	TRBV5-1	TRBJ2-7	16	CASSLVGGGGSYEQYF	TGCGCCAGCAGCCTGGTTGGAGGTGGCGGCTCCTACGAGCAGTACTTC
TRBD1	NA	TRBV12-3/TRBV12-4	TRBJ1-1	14	CASINRGLGTEAFF	TGTGCCAGCATCAACAGGGGGCTAGGCACTGAAGCTTTCTTT
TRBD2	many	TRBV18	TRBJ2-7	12	CASSPGEGEQYF	TGTGCCAGCTCACCGGGGGAGGGGGAGCAGTACTTC
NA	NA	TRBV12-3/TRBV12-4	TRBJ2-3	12	CASGLSGATQYF	TGTGCCAGCGGCCTAAGTGGTGCCACGCAGTATTTT
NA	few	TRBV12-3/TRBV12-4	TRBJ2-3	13	CASSATYTDTQYF	TGTGCCAGCAGCGCGACCTACACAGATACGCAGTATTTT
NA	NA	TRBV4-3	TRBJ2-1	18	CASSQERPGTFSYNEQFF	TGCGCCAGCAGCCAAGAACGCCCGGGGACCTTCTCCTACAATGAGCAGTTCTTC
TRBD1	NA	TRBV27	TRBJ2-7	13	CASSSDRGSEQYF	TGTGCCAGCAGTTCCGACAGGGGGTCCGAGCAGTACTTC
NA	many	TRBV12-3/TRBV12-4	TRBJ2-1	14	CASSWETTNNEQFF	TGTGCCAGCAGTTGGGAGACTACTAACAATGAGCAGTTCTTC
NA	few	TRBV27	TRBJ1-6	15	CASSLVGAYNSPLHF	TGTGCCAGCAGTTTAGTCGGCGCCTATAATTCACCCCTCCACTTT
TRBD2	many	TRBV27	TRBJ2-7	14	CASKAGGGTYEQYF	TGTGCCAGCAAGGCGGGAGGGGGAACCTACGAGCAGTACTTC